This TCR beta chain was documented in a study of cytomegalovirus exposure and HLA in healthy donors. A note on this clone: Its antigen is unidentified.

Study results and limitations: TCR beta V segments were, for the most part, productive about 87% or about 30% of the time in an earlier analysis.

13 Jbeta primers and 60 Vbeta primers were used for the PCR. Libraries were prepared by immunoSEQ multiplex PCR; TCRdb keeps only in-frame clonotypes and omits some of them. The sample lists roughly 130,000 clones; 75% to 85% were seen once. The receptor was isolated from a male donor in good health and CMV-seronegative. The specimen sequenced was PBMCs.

The CDR3, as DNA: TGCGCCAGCAGCTTGGTGGGGGGTCAGCCCCAGCATTTT. Translating gives CASSLVGGQPQHF. The chain uses TRBV5-1 and TRBJ1-5, with a weak D call TRBD1 (5 bases). The germline V gene has CDR1 SGHRS and CDR2 YFSETQ. V was shortened by 0 bases and J by 6 bases, with 7 bases between the two germline ends. The length of the CDR3 is 13 residues.